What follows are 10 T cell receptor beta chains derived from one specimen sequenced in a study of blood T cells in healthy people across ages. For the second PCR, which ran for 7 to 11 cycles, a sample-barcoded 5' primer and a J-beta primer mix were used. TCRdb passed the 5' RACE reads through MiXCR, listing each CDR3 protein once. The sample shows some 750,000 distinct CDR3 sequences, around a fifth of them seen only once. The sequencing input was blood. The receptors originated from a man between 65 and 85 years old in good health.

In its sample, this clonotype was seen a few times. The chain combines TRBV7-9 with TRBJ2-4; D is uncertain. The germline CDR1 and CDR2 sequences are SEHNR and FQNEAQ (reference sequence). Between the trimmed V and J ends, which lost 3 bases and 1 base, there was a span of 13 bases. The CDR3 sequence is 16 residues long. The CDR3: CASSLVPPDAKNIQYF. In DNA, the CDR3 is TGTGCCAGCAGCTTGGTTCCCCCCGACGCCAAAAACATTCAGTACTTC. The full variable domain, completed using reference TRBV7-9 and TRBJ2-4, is DTGVSQNPRHKITKRGQNVTFRCDPISEHNRLYWYRQTLGQGPEFLTYFQNEAQLEKSRLLSDRFSAERPKGSFSTLEIQRTEQGDSAMYLCASSLVPPDAKNIQYFGAGTRLSVL.

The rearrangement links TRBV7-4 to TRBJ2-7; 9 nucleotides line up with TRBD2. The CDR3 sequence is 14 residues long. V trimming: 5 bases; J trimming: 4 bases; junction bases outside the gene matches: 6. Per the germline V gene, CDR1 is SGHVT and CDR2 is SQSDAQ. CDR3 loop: CASSGWSGRYEQYV. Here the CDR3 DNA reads TGTGCCAGCAGCGGTTGGAGCGGGAGGTACGAGCAGTACGTC.

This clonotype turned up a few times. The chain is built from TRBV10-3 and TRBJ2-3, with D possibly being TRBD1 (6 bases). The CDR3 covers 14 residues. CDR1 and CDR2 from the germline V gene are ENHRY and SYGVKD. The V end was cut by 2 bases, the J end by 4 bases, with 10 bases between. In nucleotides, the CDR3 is TGTGCCATCAGTGAGGGCAGGGGTGCAGATACGCAGTATTTT. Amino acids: CAISEGRGADTQYF.

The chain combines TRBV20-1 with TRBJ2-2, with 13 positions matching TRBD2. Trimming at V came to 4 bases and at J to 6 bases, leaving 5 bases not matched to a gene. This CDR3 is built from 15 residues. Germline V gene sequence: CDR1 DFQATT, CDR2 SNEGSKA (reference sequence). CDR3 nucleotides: TGCAGTGCTAATCAACTAGCGGGGGGGGCCGGGGAGCTGTTTTTT. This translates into CSANQLAGGAGELFF.

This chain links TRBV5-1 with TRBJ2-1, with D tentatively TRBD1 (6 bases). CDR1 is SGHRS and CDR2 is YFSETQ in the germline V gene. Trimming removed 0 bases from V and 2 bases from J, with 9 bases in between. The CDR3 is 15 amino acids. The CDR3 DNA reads TGCGCCAGCAGCTTGGATGACAGGACCTACAATGAGCAGTTCTTC. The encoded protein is CASSLDDRTYNEQFF.

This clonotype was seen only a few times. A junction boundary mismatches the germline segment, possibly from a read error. CDR3 DNA: TGTGCCGGCAGTTACCCGACTAAGGGACATTCCTACGAGCAGTACTTC. It specifies CAGSYPTKGHSYEQYF. The chain carries TRBV6-5 and TRBJ2-1, with D possibly being TRBD1 (6 bases). The better agreement between TRBJ2-7 and the DNA end casts doubt on the J call. This CDR3 has 16 amino acids. Germline-derived CDR1 and CDR2 are MNHEY and SVGAGI.

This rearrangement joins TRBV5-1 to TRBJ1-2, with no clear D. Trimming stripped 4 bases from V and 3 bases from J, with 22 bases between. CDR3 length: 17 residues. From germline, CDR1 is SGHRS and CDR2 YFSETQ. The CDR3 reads CASSPAPTTAHYYGYTF. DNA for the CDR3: TGCGCCAGCAGCCCCGCTCCGACCACAGCGCACTACTATGGCTACACCTTC.

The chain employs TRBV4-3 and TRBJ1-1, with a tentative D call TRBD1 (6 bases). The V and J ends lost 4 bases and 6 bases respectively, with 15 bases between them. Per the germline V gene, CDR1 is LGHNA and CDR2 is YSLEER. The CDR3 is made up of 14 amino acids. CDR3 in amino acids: CASSRDNRGAEAFF. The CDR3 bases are TGCGCCAGCAGCCGGGACAACCGGGGGGCTGAAGCTTTCTTT.

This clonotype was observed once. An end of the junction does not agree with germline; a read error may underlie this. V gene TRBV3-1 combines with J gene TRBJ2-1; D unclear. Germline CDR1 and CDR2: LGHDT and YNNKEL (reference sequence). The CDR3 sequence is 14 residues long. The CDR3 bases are TGTGCCAGCAGCCAAGCCCGCGAGGAAGAGACCCGGTACTTC. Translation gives CASSQAREEETRYF.

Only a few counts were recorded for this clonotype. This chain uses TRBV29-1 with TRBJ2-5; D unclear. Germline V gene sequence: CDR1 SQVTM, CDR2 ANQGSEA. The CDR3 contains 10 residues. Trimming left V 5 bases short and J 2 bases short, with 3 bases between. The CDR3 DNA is TGCAGCGTTCCGCAAGAGACCCAGTACTTC. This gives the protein CSVPQETQYF.